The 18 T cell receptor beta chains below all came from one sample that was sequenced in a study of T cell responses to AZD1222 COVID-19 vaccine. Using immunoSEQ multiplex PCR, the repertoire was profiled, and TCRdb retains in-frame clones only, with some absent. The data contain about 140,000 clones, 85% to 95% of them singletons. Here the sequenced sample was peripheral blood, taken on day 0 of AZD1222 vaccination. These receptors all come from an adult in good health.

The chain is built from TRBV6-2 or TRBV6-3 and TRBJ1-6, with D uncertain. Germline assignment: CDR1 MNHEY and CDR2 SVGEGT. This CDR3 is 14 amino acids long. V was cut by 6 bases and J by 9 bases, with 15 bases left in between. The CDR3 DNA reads TGTGCCAGCAGCCGCGGGGAGGGTAGTTCACCCCTCCACTTT. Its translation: CASSRGEGSSPLHF.

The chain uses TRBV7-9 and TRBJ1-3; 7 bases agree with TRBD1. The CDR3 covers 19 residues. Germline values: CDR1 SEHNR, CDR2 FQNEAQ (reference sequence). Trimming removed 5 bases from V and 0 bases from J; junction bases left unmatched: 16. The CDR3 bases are TGTGCCAGCAGCCAGGGGGAAAAACAGGGCACATTCTCTGGAAACACCATATATTTT. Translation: CASSQGEKQGTFSGNTIYF.

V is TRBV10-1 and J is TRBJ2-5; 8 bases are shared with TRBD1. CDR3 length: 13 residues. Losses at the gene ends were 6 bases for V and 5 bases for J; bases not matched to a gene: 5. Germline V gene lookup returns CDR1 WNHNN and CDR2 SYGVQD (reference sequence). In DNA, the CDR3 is TGCGCCAGCAGAGGACAGGGCGAGGAGACCCAGTACTTC. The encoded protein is CASRGQGEETQYF.

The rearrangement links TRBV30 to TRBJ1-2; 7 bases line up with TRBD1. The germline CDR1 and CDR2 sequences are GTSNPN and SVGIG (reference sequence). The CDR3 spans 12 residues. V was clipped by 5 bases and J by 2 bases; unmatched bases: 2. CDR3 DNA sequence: TGTGCCTGGGTGACAGGGAACTATGGCTACACCTTC. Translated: CAWVTGNYGYTF.

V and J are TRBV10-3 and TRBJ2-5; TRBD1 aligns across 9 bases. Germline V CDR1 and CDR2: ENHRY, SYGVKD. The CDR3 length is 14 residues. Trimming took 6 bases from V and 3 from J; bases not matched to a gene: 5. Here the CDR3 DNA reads TGTGCCATCAGGACCGGGACAGGGAAAGAGACCCAGTACTTC. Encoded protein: CAIRTGTGKETQYF.

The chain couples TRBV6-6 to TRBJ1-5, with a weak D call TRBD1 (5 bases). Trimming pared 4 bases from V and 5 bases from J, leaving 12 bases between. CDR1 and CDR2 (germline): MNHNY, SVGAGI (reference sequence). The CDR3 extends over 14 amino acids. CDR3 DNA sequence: TGTGCCAGCAGTTTGGGCAGGGTACATCAGCCCCAGCATTTT. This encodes CASSLGRVHQPQHF.

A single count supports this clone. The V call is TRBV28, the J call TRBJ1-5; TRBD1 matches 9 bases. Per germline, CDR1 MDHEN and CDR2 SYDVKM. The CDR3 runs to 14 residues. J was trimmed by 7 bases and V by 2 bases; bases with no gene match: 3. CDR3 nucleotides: TGTGCCAGCAGTTTAGGACAGGGGCGGCAGCCCCAGCATTTT. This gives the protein CASSLGQGRQPQHF.

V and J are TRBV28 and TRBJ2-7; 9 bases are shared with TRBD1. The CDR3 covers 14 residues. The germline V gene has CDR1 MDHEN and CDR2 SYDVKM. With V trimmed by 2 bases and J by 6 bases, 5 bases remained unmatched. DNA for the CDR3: TGTGCCAGCAGTTTAGGGACAGGGTCGGTCGAGCAGTACTTC. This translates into CASSLGTGSVEQYF.

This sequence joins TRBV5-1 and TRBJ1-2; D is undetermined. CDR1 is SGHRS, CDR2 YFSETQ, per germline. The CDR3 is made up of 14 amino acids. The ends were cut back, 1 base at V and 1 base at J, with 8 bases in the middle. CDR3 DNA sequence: TGCGCCAGCAGCTTGACGGCAAGTAACTATGGCTACACCTTC. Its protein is CASSLTASNYGYTF.

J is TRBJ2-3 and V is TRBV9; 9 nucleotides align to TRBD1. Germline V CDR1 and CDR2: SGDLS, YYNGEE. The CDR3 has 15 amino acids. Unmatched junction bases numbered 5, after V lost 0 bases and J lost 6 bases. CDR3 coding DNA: TGTGCCAGCAGCGTAGGGGCGACAGGGGGGGATACGCAGTATTTT. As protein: CASSVGATGGDTQYF.

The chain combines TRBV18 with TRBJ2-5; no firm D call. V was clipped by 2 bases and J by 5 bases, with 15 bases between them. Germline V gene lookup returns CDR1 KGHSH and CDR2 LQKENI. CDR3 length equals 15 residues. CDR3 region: CASSPTGGPTETQYF. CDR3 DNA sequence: TGTGCCAGCTCACCAACCGGCGGTCCTACGGAGACCCAGTACTTC.

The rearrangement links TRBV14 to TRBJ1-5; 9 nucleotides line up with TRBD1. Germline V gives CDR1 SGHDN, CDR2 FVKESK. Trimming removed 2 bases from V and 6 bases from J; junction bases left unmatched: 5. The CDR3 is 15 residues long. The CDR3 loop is CASSQLTGGRQPQHF. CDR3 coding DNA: TGTGCCAGCAGCCAACTGACAGGGGGGCGTCAGCCCCAGCATTTT.

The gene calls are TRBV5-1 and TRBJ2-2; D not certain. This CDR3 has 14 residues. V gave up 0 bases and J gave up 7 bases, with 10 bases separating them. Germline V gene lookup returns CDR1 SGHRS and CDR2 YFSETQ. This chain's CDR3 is CASSLGQQVGELFF. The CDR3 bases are TGCGCCAGCAGCTTGGGCCAGCAGGTCGGGGAGCTGTTTTTT.

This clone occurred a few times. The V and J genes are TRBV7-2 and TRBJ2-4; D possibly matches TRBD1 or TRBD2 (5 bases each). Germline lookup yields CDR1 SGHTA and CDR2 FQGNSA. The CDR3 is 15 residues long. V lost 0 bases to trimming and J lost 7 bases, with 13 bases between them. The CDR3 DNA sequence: TGTGCCAGCAGCTTAGCGGCTTCCGAGGGGAACATTCAGTACTTC. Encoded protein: CASSLAASEGNIQYF.

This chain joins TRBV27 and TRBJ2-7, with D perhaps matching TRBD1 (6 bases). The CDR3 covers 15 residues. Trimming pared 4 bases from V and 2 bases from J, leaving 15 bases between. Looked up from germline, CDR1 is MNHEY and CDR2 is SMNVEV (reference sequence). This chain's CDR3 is CASSSLLRTAYEQYF. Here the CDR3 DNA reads TGTGCCAGCAGTTCGCTCCTCCGGACAGCCTACGAGCAGTACTTC.

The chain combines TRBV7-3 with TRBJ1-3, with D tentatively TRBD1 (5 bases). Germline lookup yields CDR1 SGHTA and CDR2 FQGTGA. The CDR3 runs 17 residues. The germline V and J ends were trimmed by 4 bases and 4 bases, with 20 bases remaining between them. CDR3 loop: CASSSGAWWVSGNTIYF. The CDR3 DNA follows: TGTGCCAGCAGCTCCGGGGCCTGGTGGGTCTCCGGAAACACCATATATTTT.

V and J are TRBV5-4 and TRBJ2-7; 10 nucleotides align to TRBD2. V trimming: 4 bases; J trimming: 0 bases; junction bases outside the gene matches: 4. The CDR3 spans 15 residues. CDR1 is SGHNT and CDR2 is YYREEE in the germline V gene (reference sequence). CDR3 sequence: CASSPGTSVSYEQYF. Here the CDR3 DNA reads TGTGCCAGCAGCCCCGGGACTAGCGTCTCCTACGAGCAGTACTTC.

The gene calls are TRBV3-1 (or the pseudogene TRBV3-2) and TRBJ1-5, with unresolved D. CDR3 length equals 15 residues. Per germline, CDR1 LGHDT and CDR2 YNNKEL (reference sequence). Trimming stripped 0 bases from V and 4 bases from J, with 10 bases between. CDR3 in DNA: TGTGCCAGCAGCCAAGATCAAGGCAGAAATCAGCCCCAGCATTTT. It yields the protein CASSQDQGRNQPQHF.